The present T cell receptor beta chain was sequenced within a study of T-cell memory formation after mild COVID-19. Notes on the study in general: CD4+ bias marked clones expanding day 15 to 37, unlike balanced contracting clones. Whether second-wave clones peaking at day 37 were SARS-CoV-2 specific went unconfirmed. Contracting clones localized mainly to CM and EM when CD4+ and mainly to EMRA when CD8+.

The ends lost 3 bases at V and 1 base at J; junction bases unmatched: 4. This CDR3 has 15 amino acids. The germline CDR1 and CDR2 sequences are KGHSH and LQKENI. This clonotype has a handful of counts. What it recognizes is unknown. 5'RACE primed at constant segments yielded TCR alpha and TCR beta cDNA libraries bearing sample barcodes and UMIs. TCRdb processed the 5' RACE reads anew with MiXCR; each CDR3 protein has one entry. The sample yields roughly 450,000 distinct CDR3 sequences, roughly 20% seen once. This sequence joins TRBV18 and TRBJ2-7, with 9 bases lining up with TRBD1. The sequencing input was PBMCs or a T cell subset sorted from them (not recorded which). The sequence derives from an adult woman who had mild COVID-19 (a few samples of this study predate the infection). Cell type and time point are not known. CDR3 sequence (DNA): TGTGCCAGCTCACCCCCGGGACAGGGATCCTACGAGCAGTACTTC. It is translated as CASSPPGQGSYEQYF.